The source of this T cell receptor (beta chain) is a study of blood T cell repertoires in COVID-19. In this sample, this clone turned up once. Repertoires were generated with immunoSEQ multiplex PCR, while TCRdb's copy carries only in-frame clones and drops some. The sample has about 160,000 clones, roughly 90% seen once. Germline loops: CDR1 LGHNA, CDR2 YSLEER. V was pared by 1 base and J by 7 bases, with 11 bases between. This CDR3 contains 14 residues. The receptor was derived from a woman in her forties or fifties who had recovered from COVID-19. Sequenced input: PBMCs or T cells enriched from blood (not recorded which). V gene TRBV4-3 combines with J gene TRBJ1-5; D gene uncertain. This CDR3 is CASSQVSGLQPQHF. In DNA form, the CDR3 reads TGCGCCAGCAGCCAAGTATCCGGTTTACAGCCCCAGCATTTT.